Listed below are T cell receptor beta chains from one sample, sequenced in a study of blood T cell repertoires in COVID-19. Generated by immunoSEQ multiplex PCR, the TCRdb table keeps only in-frame clones and is missing some. This table holds about 180,000 clones, 90% to 95% found once. Sequenced input: peripheral blood. Source of these receptors: a man in his forties or fifties with acute or convalescent COVID-19. CDR3s include the opening cysteine and the closing phenylalanine or tryptophan. The D gene is left open where the match is weak. Not every row has a clone size; where given, it reads once, few, many or a size class.

>TRBJ1-4|TRBV7-9|-|TRBD1
TGTGCCAGCAGCTTAGAGTGGGGACAGGGGTTTACTAATGAAAAACTGTTTTTT
CASSLEWGQGFTNEKLFF
>TRBJ1-1|TRBV14|-|-
TGTGCCAGCAGCCAAGGGACTTTGAACACTGAAGCTTTCTTT
CASSQGTLNTEAFF
>TRBJ1-1|TRBV27|-|-
TGTGCCAGCAGTTCCACAGTGAACACTGAAGCTTTCTTT
CASSSTVNTEAFF
>TRBJ1-4|TRBV4-1|-|-
TGCGCCAGCAGCCCATGGCACGCGGGGGAGGATGAAAAACTGTTTTTT
CASSPWHAGEDEKLFF
>TRBJ2-2|TRBV5-5|-|-
TGTGCCAGCAGCACAAACCCGGGAGGGGGCTTAGGGGAGCTGTTTTTT
CASSTNPGGGLGELFF
>TRBJ2-1|TRBV5-4|-|-
TGTGCCAGCAGCCAGGCGCTCGGTGCCTACAATGAGCAGTTCTTC
CASSQALGAYNEQFF
>TRBJ1-2|TRBV7-6|-|-
TGTGCCAGCAGCCTGGGGGGGCGCGGTGGCTACACCTTC
CASSLGGRGGYTF
>TRBJ1-6|TRBV27|-|TRBD1
TGTGCCAGCAGTTCCAGGGGGCAGACCCTTAATTCACCCCTCCACTTT
CASSSRGQTLNSPLHF
>TRBJ2-4|TRBV5-5|-|-
TGTGCCAGCAGCTTGTTTTATGTGCGGAACATTCAGTACTTC
CASSLFYVRNIQYF
>TRBJ2-1|TRBV4-2|-|-
TGTGCCAGCAGACCAAGCGGATCCTACAATGAGCAGTTCTTC
CASRPSGSYNEQFF
>TRBJ1-5|TRBV30|once|TRBD1
TGTGCCTGGGATAGGAAGGGGGCGCAAAGTCAGCCCCAGCATTTT
CAWDRKGAQSQPQHF
>TRBJ1-5|TRBV7-2|once|-
TGTGCCAGCAGCTTACAGGTCGATCAGCCCCAGCATTTT
CASSLQVDQPQHF
>TRBJ1-5|TRBV27|few|-
TGTGCCAGCAGCGCCGGGTTGAGCAATCAGCCCCAGCATTTT
CASSAGLSNQPQHF
>TRBJ2-5|TRBV7-9|-|-
TGTGCCAGCAGCCCTTTCCCCACTAGGACTCAAGAGACCCAGTACTTC
CASSPFPTRTQETQYF